A single T cell receptor beta chain is shown here with its context. The CDR3 covers 16 residues. Germline V CDR1 and CDR2: SGHRS, YFSETQ. V was clipped by 3 bases and J by 3 bases, with 19 bases between them. Measured with immunoSEQ multiplex PCR; TCRdb has only the in-frame clones, and not every one. The table lists hundreds of thousands of clones, about nine tenths of them singletons. These data are taken from a study of blood T cell repertoires in COVID-19. The sequencing sample was made of peripheral blood. This chain joins TRBV5-1 and TRBJ2-7; possible D gene TRBD2, 7 bases. The receptor comes from a woman in her 30s with COVID-19, enrolled during active disease. The DNA of the CDR3 is TGCGCCAGCAGCTGGGGGGCTAGCGGAGGATTCTACGAGCAGTACTTC. This sequence encodes CASSWGASGGFYEQYF.